The rows below give T cell receptor beta chains drawn from one sample of a study of T cell responses to AZD1222 COVID-19 vaccine. Data came from immunoSEQ multiplex PCR; TCRdb stores just in-frame clones and leaves some out. Altogether around 110,000 clones are present, roughly 90% being singletons, with the ten largest covering over 7%. This sample comprised peripheral blood, obtained 28 days after the second AZD1222 dose. All receptors derive from an adult who received the AZD1222 COVID-19 vaccine. CDR3s include the opening cysteine and the closing phenylalanine or tryptophan. Each record gives: J gene, V gene, clone size, D gene, CDR3 DNA, CDR3 protein. A D gene is named only where the DNA matches it firmly. Only part of the rows carry a size: once, few, many, or a class if the clone is expanded.

j_gene: TRBJ1-6
v_gene: TRBV27
abundance: .
d_gene: TRBD1
CDR3nt: TGTGCCAGCAGTTGGGGGGGACAGGGCTCGACACCCCTCCACTTT
CDR3aa: CASSWGGQGSTPLHF

j_gene: TRBJ1-6
v_gene: TRBV18
abundance: .
d_gene: TRBD1
CDR3nt: TGTGCCAGCTCACCAGGGACAGGGGATTCACCCCTCCACTTT
CDR3aa: CASSPGTGDSPLHF

j_gene: TRBJ1-3
v_gene: TRBV19
abundance: .
d_gene: .
CDR3nt: TGTGCCAGTAGTATCCTTCCCAGGTATTCTGGAAACACCATATATTTT
CDR3aa: CASSILPRYSGNTIYF

j_gene: TRBJ2-1
v_gene: TRBV28
abundance: .
d_gene: TRBD1
CDR3nt: TGTGCCAGCAGTTTATTTCGGACAGGGGGCAATGAGCAGTTCTTC
CDR3aa: CASSLFRTGGNEQFF

j_gene: TRBJ2-7
v_gene: TRBV3-1/TRBV3-2
abundance: once
d_gene: .
CDR3nt: TGTGCCAGCAGCCCGGACGCCTCCTACGAGCAGTACTTC
CDR3aa: CASSPDASYEQYF

j_gene: TRBJ2-7
v_gene: TRBV13
abundance: .
d_gene: .
CDR3nt: TGTGCCAGCAGCCTTCGCCGGACACACGAGCAGTACTTC
CDR3aa: CASSLRRTHEQYF

j_gene: TRBJ2-5
v_gene: TRBV5-6
abundance: .
d_gene: .
CDR3nt: TGTGCCAGCAGCTCGGGAGTTTGGGAGACCCAGTACTTC
CDR3aa: CASSSGVWETQYF

j_gene: TRBJ2-5
v_gene: TRBV24-1
abundance: .
d_gene: TRBD1
CDR3nt: TGTGCCACCAGTCCGGACAGGGGGACCAACCAAGAGACCCAGTACTTC
CDR3aa: CATSPDRGTNQETQYF

j_gene: TRBJ2-3
v_gene: TRBV9
abundance: once
d_gene: TRBD1
CDR3nt: TGTGCCAGCAGCGCCGGACAGGGCCCAGATACGCAGTATTTT
CDR3aa: CASSAGQGPDTQYF

j_gene: TRBJ1-6
v_gene: TRBV5-4
abundance: .
d_gene: TRBD1
CDR3nt: TGTGCCAGCAGCCTCGACAGGGGGTATTCACCCCTCCACTTT
CDR3aa: CASSLDRGYSPLHF

j_gene: TRBJ1-1
v_gene: TRBV11-2
abundance: .
d_gene: .
CDR3nt: TGTGCCAGCAGCTTAGTAGGCAGGCTAGACACTGAAGCTTTCTTT
CDR3aa: CASSLVGRLDTEAFF

j_gene: TRBJ1-1
v_gene: TRBV7-9
abundance: .
d_gene: .
CDR3nt: TGTGCCAGCAGCTCATTGGGCCTCAACACTGAAGCTTTCTTT
CDR3aa: CASSSLGLNTEAFF

j_gene: TRBJ2-7
v_gene: TRBV7-9
abundance: once
d_gene: .
CDR3nt: TGTGCCAGCAGCTTAGGGGGGAGAGCGAACGTCTACGAGCAGTACTTC
CDR3aa: CASSLGGRANVYEQYF

j_gene: TRBJ1-1
v_gene: TRBV6-2/TRBV6-3
abundance: .
d_gene: .
CDR3nt: TGTGCCAGCAGTTACTGGGGAGAGAACACTGAAGCTTTCTTT
CDR3aa: CASSYWGENTEAFF

j_gene: TRBJ2-1
v_gene: TRBV7-9
abundance: .
d_gene: TRBD1
CDR3nt: TGTGCCAGCAGTCCGGACAGGGGTGCCTACAATGAGCAGTTCTTC
CDR3aa: CASSPDRGAYNEQFF

j_gene: TRBJ1-3
v_gene: TRBV11-2
abundance: .
d_gene: .
CDR3nt: TGTGCCAGCAGCGGGGGGGCCCTAGGAAACACCATATATTTT
CDR3aa: CASSGGALGNTIYF

j_gene: TRBJ1-5
v_gene: TRBV5-1
abundance: .
d_gene: .
CDR3nt: TGCGCCAGCAGCTGGGAAGGTTCCAGCAATCAGCCCCAGCATTTT
CDR3aa: CASSWEGSSNQPQHF